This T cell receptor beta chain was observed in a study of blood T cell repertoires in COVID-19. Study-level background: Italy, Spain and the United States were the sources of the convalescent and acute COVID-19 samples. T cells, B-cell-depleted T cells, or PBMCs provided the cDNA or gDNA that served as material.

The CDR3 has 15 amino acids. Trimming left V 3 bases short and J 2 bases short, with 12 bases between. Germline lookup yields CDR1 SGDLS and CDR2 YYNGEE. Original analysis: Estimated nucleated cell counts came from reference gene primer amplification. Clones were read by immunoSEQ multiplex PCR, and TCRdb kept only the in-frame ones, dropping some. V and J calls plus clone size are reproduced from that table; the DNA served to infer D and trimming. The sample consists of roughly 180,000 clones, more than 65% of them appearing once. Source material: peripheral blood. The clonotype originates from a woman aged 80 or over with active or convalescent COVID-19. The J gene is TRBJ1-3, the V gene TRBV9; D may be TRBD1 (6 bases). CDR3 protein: CASSAQQGPGNTIYF. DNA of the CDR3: TGTGCCAGCAGCGCCCAACAGGGCCCTGGAAACACCATATATTTT.